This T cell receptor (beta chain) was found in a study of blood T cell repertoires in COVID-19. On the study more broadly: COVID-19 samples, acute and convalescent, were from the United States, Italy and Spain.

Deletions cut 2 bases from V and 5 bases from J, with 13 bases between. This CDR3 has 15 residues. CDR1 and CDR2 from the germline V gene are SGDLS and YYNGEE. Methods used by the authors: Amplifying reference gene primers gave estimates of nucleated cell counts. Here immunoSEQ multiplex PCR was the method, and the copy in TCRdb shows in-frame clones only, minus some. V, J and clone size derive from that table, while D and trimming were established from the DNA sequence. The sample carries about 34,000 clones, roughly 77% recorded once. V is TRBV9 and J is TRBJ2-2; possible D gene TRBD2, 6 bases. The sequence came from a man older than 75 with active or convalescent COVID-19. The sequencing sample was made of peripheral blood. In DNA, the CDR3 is TGTGCCAGCAGCGTTACTAGCAGTATTACCGGGGAGCTGTTTTTT. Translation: CASSVTSSITGELFF.